This entry concerns a single T cell receptor beta chain. Its antigen is still unknown. The CDR3 has 14 amino acids. Germline values: CDR1 MNHEY, CDR2 SMNVEV (reference sequence). The source of the sample is a study of OX40 agonist ivuxolimab in advanced cancers. Method: immunoSEQ multiplex PCR; TCRdb's copy keeps in-frame clones and lacks some. The sample holds tens of thousands of clones; 85% to 90% are singletons and the top ten take about 3.9%. Study-level results: Researchers report that CD8+ T cells had, on average, more expanded clones than CD4+. Dosing at 0.1 to 3.0 mg/kg was accompanied by clonal expansion of CD4+ and CD8+ blood T cells by week 6. There were also nonresponders showing low normalized T-cell clonal expansion.

The sequences come from CD4+ or CD8+ T cells sorted from blood, collected in a trial of the OX40 agonist ivuxolimab. The chain couples TRBV27 to TRBJ2-5; 8 bases fit TRBD1. Gene TRBJ2-7 matches the end of the DNA better, so the J call may be wrong. This TCR was recovered from an adult with an advanced solid tumor such as melanoma, head and neck, liver or kidney cancer. This chain's CDR3 is CASSRQGAPYEQYF. The CDR3 DNA reads as TGTGCCAGCTCCCGCCAGGGGGCACCTTACGAGCAGTACTTC.